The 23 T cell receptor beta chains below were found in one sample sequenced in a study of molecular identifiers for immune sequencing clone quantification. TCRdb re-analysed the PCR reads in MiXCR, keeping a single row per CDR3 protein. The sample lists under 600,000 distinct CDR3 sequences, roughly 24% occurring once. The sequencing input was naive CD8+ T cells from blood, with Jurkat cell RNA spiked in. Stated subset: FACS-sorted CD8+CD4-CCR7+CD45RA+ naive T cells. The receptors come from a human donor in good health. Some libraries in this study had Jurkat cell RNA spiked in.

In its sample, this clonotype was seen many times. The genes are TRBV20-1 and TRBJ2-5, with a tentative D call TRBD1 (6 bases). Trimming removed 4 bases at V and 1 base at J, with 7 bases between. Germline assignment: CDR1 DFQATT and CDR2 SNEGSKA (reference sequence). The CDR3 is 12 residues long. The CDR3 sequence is CSAMDSQETQYF. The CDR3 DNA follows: TGCAGTGCTATGGACAGCCAAGAGACCCAGTACTTC.

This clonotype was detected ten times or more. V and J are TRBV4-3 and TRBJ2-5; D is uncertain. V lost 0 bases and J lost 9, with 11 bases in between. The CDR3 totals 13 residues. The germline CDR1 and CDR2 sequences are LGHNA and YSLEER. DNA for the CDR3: TGCGCCAGCAGCCAAGATGGTCCTCCGCCCCAGTACTTC. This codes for CASSQDGPPPQYF.

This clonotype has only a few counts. This chain's CDR3 is CASSQDRYSLNTEAFF. CDR3 coding DNA: TGCGCCAGCAGCCAAGATCGGTATAGCCTGAACACTGAAGCTTTCTTT. The chain recombines TRBV4-3 with TRBJ1-1; D unclear. V lost 0 bases and J lost 0, with 11 bases in between. CDR1 is LGHNA and CDR2 is YSLEER in the germline V gene. The CDR3 sequence is 16 residues long.

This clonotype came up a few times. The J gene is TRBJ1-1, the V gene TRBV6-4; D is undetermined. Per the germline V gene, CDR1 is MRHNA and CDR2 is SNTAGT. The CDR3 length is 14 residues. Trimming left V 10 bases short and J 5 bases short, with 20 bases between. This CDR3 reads CANALTPLRTEAFF. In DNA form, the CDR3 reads TGTGCCAACGCATTGACACCGCTGAGAACTGAAGCTTTCTTT.

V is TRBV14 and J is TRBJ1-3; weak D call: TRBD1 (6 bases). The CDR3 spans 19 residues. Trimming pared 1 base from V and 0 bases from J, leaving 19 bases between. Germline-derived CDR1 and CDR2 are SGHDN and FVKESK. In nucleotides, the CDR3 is TGTGCCAGCAGCCAAGCAGATTGGTACAGGGTCCACTCTGGAAACACCATATATTTT. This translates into CASSQADWYRVHSGNTIYF.

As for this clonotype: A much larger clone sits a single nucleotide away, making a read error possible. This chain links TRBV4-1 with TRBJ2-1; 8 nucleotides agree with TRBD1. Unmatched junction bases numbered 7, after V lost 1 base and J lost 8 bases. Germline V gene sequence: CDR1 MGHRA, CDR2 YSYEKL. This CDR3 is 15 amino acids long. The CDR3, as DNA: TGCGCCAGCAGCCAAGCCGGGGTACAGGGGGATGAGCAGTTCTTC. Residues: CASSQAGVQGDEQFF.

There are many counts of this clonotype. CDR3 in DNA: TGCAGCGTTGAATTGGTGGGGGAGCAGTACTTC. It yields the protein CSVELVGEQYF. V gene TRBV29-1 combines with J gene TRBJ2-7; D not resolved. Trimming stripped 2 bases from V and 7 bases from J, with 9 bases between. The CDR3 length is 11 residues. Germline loops: CDR1 SQVTM, CDR2 ANQGSEA.

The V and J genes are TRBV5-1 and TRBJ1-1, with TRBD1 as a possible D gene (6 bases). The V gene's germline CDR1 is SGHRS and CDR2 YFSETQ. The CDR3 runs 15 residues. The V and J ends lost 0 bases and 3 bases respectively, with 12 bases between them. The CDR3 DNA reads TGCGCCAGCAGCTTGGCAGGGGCCGGTTACACTGAAGCTTTCTTT. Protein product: CASSLAGAGYTEAFF.

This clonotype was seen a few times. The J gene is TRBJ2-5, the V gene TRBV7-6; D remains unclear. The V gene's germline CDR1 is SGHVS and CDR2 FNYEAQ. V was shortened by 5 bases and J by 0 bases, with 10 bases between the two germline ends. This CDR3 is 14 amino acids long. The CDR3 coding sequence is TGTGCCAGCAGCATGGCAAAACACCAAGAGACCCAGTACTTC. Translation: CASSMAKHQETQYF.

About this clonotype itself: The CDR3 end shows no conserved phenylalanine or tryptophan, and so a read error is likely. This CDR3 is CAWSAQPTQEAFY. CDR3 nucleotides: TGTGCCTGGAGTGCCCAACCGACCCAAGAAGCTTTCTAT. The chain employs TRBV30 and TRBJ1-1; no clear D gene. The CDR3 is 13 amino acids. The V end lost 1 base, the J end lost 8 bases, and 14 bases lay between the germline ends. Germline CDR1 is GTSNPN and CDR2 is SVGIG (reference sequence).

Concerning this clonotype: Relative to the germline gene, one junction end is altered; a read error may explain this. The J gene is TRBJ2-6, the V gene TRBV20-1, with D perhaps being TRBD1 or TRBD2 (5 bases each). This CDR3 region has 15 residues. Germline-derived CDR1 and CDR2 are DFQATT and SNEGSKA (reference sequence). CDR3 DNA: TGCAGTGCTAGAGTTGTGGACTCTGGGGCCAACGCCCTGACTTTC. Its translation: CSARVVDSGANALTF.

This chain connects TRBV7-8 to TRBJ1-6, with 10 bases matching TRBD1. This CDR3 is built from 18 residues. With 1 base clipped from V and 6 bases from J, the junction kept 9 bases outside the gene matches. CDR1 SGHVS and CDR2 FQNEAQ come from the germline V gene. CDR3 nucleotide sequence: TGTGCCAGCAGCTTAGGTGGACAGGGGGTGGTCGGTAATTCACCCCTCCACTTT. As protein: CASSLGGQGVVGNSPLHF. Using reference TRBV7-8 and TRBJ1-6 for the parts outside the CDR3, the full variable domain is GAGVSQSPRYKVAKRGQDVALRCDPISGHVSLFWYQQALGQGPEFLTYFQNEAQLDKSGLPSDRFFAERPEGSVSTLKIQRTQQEDSAVYLCASSLGGQGVVGNSPLHFGNGTRLTVT.

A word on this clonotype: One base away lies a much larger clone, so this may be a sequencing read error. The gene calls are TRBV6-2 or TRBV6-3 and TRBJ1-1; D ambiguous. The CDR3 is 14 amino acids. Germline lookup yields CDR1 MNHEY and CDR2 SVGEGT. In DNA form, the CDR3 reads TGTGCCAGCAGACCCCAGGCCCTGAACACTGAAGCTCTCTTT. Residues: CASRPQALNTEALF.

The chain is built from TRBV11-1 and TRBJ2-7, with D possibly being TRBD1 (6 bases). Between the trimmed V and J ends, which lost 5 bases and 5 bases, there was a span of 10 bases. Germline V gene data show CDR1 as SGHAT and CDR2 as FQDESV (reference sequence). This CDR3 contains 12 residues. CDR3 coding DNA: TGTGCCAGCAGCCACACAGGGAACGAGCAGTACTTC. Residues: CASSHTGNEQYF.

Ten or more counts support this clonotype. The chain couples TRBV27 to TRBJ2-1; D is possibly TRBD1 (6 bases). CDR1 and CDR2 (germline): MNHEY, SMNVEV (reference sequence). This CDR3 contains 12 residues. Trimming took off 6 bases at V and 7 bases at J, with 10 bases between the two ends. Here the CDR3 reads CASSLGGNEQFF. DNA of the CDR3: TGTGCCAGCAGCTTAGGGGGTAATGAGCAGTTCTTC.

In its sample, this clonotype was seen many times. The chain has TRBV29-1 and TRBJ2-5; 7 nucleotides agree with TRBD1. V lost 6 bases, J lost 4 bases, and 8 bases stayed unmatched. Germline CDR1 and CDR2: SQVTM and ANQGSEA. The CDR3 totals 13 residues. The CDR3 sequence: CSVKTGIRETQYF. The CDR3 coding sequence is TGCAGCGTCAAGACAGGGATTCGAGAGACCCAGTACTTC.

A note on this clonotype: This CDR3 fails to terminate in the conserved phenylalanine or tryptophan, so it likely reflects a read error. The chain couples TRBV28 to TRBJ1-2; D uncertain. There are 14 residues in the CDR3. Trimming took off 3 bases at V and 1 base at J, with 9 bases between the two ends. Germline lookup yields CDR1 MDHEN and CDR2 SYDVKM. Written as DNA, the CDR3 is TGTGCCAGCAGTTTGTCCGGAATTAACTATGGCTACACCCTC. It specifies CASSLSGINYGYTL.

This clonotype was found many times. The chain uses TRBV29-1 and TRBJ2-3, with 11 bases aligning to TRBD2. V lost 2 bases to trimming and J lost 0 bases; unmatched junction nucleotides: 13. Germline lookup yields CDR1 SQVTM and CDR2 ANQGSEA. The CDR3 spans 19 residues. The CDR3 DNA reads TGCAGCGTTGAACCACCGTGGGGGACTAGCGGAGTGAGCACAGATACGCAGTATTTT. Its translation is CSVEPPWGTSGVSTDTQYF.

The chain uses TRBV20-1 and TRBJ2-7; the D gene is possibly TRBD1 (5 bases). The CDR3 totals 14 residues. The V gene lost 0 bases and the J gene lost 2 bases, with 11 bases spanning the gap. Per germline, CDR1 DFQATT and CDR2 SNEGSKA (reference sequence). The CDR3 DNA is TGCAGTGCTAGAGATCCGGACATGCCCTACGAGCAGTACTTC. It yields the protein CSARDPDMPYEQYF.

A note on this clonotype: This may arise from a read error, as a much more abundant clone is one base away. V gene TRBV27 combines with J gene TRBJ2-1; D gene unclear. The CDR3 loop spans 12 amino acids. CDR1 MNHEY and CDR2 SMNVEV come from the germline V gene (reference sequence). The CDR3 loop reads CASSETINEQIF. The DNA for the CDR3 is TGTGCCAGCAGCGAAACAATCAATGAGCAGATCTTC.

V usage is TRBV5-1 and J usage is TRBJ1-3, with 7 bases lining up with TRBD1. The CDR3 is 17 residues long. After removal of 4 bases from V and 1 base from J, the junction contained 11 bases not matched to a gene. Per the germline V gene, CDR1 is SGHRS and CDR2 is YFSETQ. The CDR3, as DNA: TGCGCCAGCAGCCCCGGGACAGCTCTGGGGTCTGGAAACACCATATATTTT. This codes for CASSPGTALGSGNTIYF.

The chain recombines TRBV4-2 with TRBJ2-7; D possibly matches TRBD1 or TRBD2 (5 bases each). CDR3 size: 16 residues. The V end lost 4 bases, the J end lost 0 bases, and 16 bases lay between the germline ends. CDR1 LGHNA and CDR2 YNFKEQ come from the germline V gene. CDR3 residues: CASSPQARDPSYEQYF. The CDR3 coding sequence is TGTGCCAGCAGCCCCCAGGCCCGGGACCCCTCCTACGAGCAGTACTTC.

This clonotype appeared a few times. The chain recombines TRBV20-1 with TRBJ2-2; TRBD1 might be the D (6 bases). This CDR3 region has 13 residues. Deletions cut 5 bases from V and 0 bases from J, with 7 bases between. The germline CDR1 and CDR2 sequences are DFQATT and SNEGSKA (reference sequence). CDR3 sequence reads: CSAWTANTGELFF. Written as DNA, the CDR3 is TGCAGTGCTTGGACAGCGAACACCGGGGAGCTGTTTTTT.